The 10 T cell receptor beta chains given below trace back to one sample, sequenced in a study of T cell responses to AZD1222 COVID-19 vaccine. Using immunoSEQ multiplex PCR, the repertoire was profiled, and TCRdb retains in-frame clones only, with some absent. In the table there are about 200,000 clones, about 95% of which are singletons. Sequencing used peripheral blood, obtained 28 days after the second dose of the MenACWY control vaccine. These receptors originate from an adult who received the MenACWY meningococcal vaccine as a control.

V is TRBV30 and J is TRBJ2-7; TRBD1 agrees at 7 bases. In germline, CDR1 is GTSNPN, CDR2 SVGIG (reference sequence). The CDR3 has 13 amino acids. The trim removed 0 bases at V and 3 bases at J, leaving 2 bases unmatched. As DNA, the CDR3 is TGTGCCTGGAGTGTCGGACAGGTCTACGAGCAGTACTTC. Its translation: CAWSVGQVYEQYF. Variable domain in full (rest from reference TRBV30 and TRBJ2-7): SQTIHQWPATLVQPVGSPLSLECTVEGTSNPNLYWYRQAAGRGLQLLFYSVGIGQISSEVPQNLSASRPQDRQFILSSKKLLLSDSGFYLCAWSVGQVYEQYFGPGTRLTVT.

The chain links TRBV28 to TRBJ1-4; maybe TRBD1 (5 bases). This CDR3 is 12 amino acids long. CDR1 and CDR2 from the germline V gene are MDHEN and SYDVKM. The V and J ends lost 6 bases and 9 bases respectively, with 11 bases between them. This CDR3 reads CASRETAQKLFF. CDR3 bases: TGTGCCAGCAGGGAGACAGCCCAAAAACTGTTTTTT.

CDR3 nucleotide sequence: TGCAGTGCTAGTCAGGGACTAGGATTCATTGGTAATGAGCAGTTCTTC. Protein: CSASQGLGFIGNEQFF. The chain couples TRBV20-1 to TRBJ2-1; 8 positions agree with TRBD2. Germline V gene data show CDR1 as DFQATT and CDR2 as SNEGSKA (reference sequence). The J segment lost 7 bases and the V segment lost 3 bases, leaving 14 bases of the junction unmatched. This CDR3 contains 16 residues.

This chain links TRBV3-1 (or the pseudogene TRBV3-2) with TRBJ2-2; either TRBD1 or TRBD2 may fit D (5 bases each). Trimming shortened V by 5 bases and J by 3 bases, and 13 bases separated the two germline ends. The CDR3 loop spans 15 amino acids. Germline V lookup: CDR1 LGHDT, CDR2 YNNKEL (reference sequence). This chain's CDR3 is CASSEHGTDTGELFF. CDR3 DNA: TGTGCCAGCAGCGAACATGGGACGGACACCGGGGAGCTGTTTTTT.

This chain links TRBV19 with TRBJ2-1; 8 nucleotides agree with TRBD2. Germline V gene sequence: CDR1 LNHDA, CDR2 SQIVND (reference sequence). This CDR3 comprises 15 residues. The V segment lost 7 bases and the J segment 4 bases; nucleotides outside the gene matches: 9. CDR3 protein: CASKAGRASYNEQFF. The CDR3 DNA reads TGTGCCAGTAAAGCCGGGAGGGCCAGTTACAATGAGCAGTTCTTC.

This chain joins TRBV9 and TRBJ2-7, with a weak D call TRBD2 (6 bases). This CDR3 contains 14 residues. Trimming shortened V by 0 bases and J by 0 bases, and 7 bases separated the two germline ends. The germline CDR1 and CDR2 sequences are SGDLS and YYNGEE. As DNA, the CDR3 is TGTGCCAGCAGCGTAGGGGGACTCTCCTACGAGCAGTACTTC. It encodes CASSVGGLSYEQYF.

The chain combines TRBV5-6 with TRBJ2-1; 7 positions match TRBD1. V lost 7 bases to trimming and J lost 0 bases; unmatched junction nucleotides: 10. The germline V gene has CDR1 SGHDT and CDR2 YYEEEE. This CDR3 region has 16 residues. CDR3 in amino acids: CASLGTVLSSYNEQFF. CDR3 nucleotide sequence: TGTGCCAGCCTCGGGACAGTTCTTAGCTCCTACAATGAGCAGTTCTTC.

The CDR3 loop reads CASRTDNRGSYEQYF. CDR3 in DNA: TGTGCCAGCAGAACCGACAACAGGGGATCCTACGAGCAGTACTTC. This chain uses TRBV6-5 with TRBJ2-7; 7 positions match TRBD1. Germline V CDR1 and CDR2: MNHEY, SVGAGI. The CDR3 has 15 amino acids. V shed 6 bases and J 1 base; nucleotides not matched to a gene: 9.

The J gene is TRBJ2-5, the V gene TRBV7-3; no definite D call. Trimming pared 2 bases from V and 4 bases from J, leaving 11 bases between. The germline gives CDR1 SGHTA, CDR2 FQGTGA. There are 14 residues in the CDR3. CDR3 in amino acids: CASSLGLTGETQYF. As DNA, the CDR3 is TGTGCCAGCAGCTTAGGGCTAACGGGAGAGACCCAGTACTTC.

The chain uses TRBV7-9 and TRBJ2-7, with D perhaps matching TRBD1 (5 bases). Germline values: CDR1 SEHNR, CDR2 FQNEAQ (reference sequence). Trimming took 7 bases from V and 3 from J, leaving 13 bases between them. The CDR3 is made up of 13 amino acids. The CDR3 here is CASTPDTYYEQYF. DNA for the CDR3: TGTGCCAGCACCCCGGACACCTACTACGAGCAGTACTTC.